What follows are 27 T cell receptor beta chains derived from one specimen sequenced in a study of T cells in tumors after PD-1 blockade. The protocol was immunoSEQ multiplex PCR, while the TCRdb copy is restricted to in-frame clones and leaves out a portion. Of approximately 46,000 clones detected, approximately 75% appear once; the ten largest clones hold 16%. The source material was PBMCs, sampled before anti-PD-1 treatment. The receptors were gathered from a human donor with basal cell carcinoma.

The chain joins TRBV19 to TRBJ1-2; TRBD1 agrees at 11 bases. V shed 5 bases, J shed 4 bases, and the junction held 6 bases outside the gene matches. The germline gives CDR1 LNHDA, CDR2 SQIVND (reference sequence). The CDR3 extends over 15 amino acids. The CDR3 DNA sequence: TGTGCCAGTAGTCCAGGGACAGGGGGAGGCTATGGCTACACCTTC. This translates into CASSPGTGGGYGYTF.

J is TRBJ2-7 and V is TRBV7-2; D may correspond to TRBD1 or TRBD2 (5 bases each). V dropped 1 base and J dropped 0 bases, with 7 bases sitting between them. This CDR3 is 14 amino acids long. Germline V CDR1 and CDR2: SGHTA, FQGNSA. The CDR3: CASSLVGGSYEQYF. The CDR3 bases are TGTGCCAGCAGCTTAGTTGGGGGCTCCTACGAGCAGTACTTC. Looking up the rest from reference TRBV7-2 and TRBJ2-7 gives the full variable domain: GAGVSQSPSNKVTEKGKDVELRCDPISGHTALYWYRQSLGQGLEFLIYFQGNSAPDKSGLPSDRFSAERTGGSVSTLTIQRTQQEDSAVYLCASSLVGGSYEQYFGPGTRLTVT.

V gene TRBV7-2 combines with J gene TRBJ2-7; D possibly corresponds to TRBD2 (6 bases). CDR3 length: 15 amino acids. Trimming shortened V by 2 bases and J by 3 bases, and 14 bases separated the two germline ends. CDR1 and CDR2 (germline): SGHTA, FQGNSA. CDR3 loop: CASSLTWQGGYEQYF. The CDR3 DNA is TGTGCCAGCAGCTTAACGTGGCAGGGAGGCTACGAGCAGTACTTC.

J is TRBJ2-1 and V is TRBV19, with TRBD1 matching over 10 bases. The CDR3 covers 15 residues. Germline V gives CDR1 LNHDA, CDR2 SQIVND (reference sequence). Unmatched junction bases numbered 8, after V lost 6 bases and J lost 6 bases. This CDR3 reads CASSKDRGLTNEQFF. DNA of the CDR3: TGTGCCAGTAGCAAAGACAGGGGGCTAACCAATGAGCAGTTCTTC.

This clone was seen just once. The chain is built from TRBV27 and TRBJ1-1; D call uncertain. Germline loops: CDR1 MNHEY, CDR2 SMNVEV (reference sequence). The CDR3 length is 15 residues. Trimming took 0 bases from V and 1 from J, leaving 9 bases between them. In DNA form, the CDR3 reads TGTGCCAGCAGTTTATCGATGGTAGGGAACACTGAAGCTTTCTTT. Translation: CASSLSMVGNTEAFF.

This clone was recorded a few times. The rearrangement uses TRBV19 and TRBJ2-2; 11 positions agree with TRBD2. The CDR3 spans 15 residues. Losses at the gene ends were 7 bases for V and 6 bases for J; bases not matched to a gene: 7. CDR1 LNHDA and CDR2 SQIVND come from the germline V gene (reference sequence). The CDR3 reads CASTTSGRVAGELFF. CDR3 bases: TGTGCCAGTACCACTAGCGGGAGAGTCGCCGGGGAGCTGTTTTTT.

V is TRBV3-1 (or the pseudogene TRBV3-2) and J is TRBJ2-1; possibly TRBD2 for D (7 bases). Trimming took off 5 bases at V and 5 bases at J, with 10 bases between the two ends. The CDR3 runs to 13 residues. Per germline, CDR1 LGHDT and CDR2 YNNKEL (reference sequence). The CDR3: CASSRGGDNEQFF. The CDR3, as DNA: TGTGCCAGCAGCAGGGGGGGAGACAATGAGCAGTTCTTC.

The V and J genes are TRBV28 and TRBJ1-4; a weak D match, TRBD1 (6 bases). The CDR3 is 15 residues long. Trimming pared 10 bases from V and 3 bases from J, leaving 18 bases between. Per germline, CDR1 MDHEN and CDR2 SYDVKM. The CDR3 nucleotides read TGTGCCACTACCCCCTCGGGGGCCGCTAATGAAAAACTGTTTTTT. Its translation is CATTPSGAANEKLFF.

J is TRBJ1-3 and V is TRBV28; D is unresolved. This CDR3 spans 13 amino acids. CDR1 is MDHEN and CDR2 is SYDVKM in the germline V gene. V was clipped by 1 base and J by 2 bases, with 3 bases between them. The CDR3 bases are TGTGCCAGCAGTTTATCAGCTGGAAACACCATATATTTT. This gives the protein CASSLSAGNTIYF. The variable domain in full, completed from reference TRBV28 and TRBJ1-3, reads DVKVTQSSRYLVKRTGEKVFLECVQDMDHENMFWYRQDPGLGLRLIYFSYDVKMKEKGDIPEGYSVSREKKERFSLILESASTNQTSMYLCASSLSAGNTIYFGEGSWLTVV.

V usage is TRBV7-2 and J usage is TRBJ1-5; D uncertain. The CDR3 has 15 residues. V lost 1 base, J lost 1 base, and 8 bases lay in between. The germline gives CDR1 SGHTA, CDR2 FQGNSA. The CDR3 here is CASSLVGSSNQPQHF. The CDR3 nucleotides read TGTGCCAGCAGCTTAGTGGGGTCAAGCAATCAGCCCCAGCATTTT.

This sequence joins TRBV5-1 and TRBJ2-1; TRBD2 matches at 12 bases. V lost 4 bases and J lost 0; bases outside the gene matches: 8. The CDR3 has 18 residues. CDR1 is SGHRS, CDR2 YFSETQ, per germline. The CDR3 protein is CASSRGLAGLSSYNEQFF. CDR3 DNA sequence: TGCGCCAGCAGCAGGGGACTAGCGGGCCTAAGCTCCTACAATGAGCAGTTCTTC. Supplemented by reference TRBV5-1 and TRBJ2-1, the full variable domain reads KAGVTQTPRYLIKTRGQQVTLSCSPISGHRSVSWYQQTPGQGLQFLFEYFSETQRNKGNFPGRFSGRQFSNSRSEMNVSTLELGDSALYLCASSRGLAGLSSYNEQFFGPGTRLTVL.

The gene calls are TRBV15 and TRBJ2-5; tentatively, D is TRBD1 or TRBD2 (5 bases each). Germline assignment: CDR1 LNHNV and CDR2 YYDKDF (reference sequence). V was pared by 6 bases and J by 5 bases, with 10 bases between. The CDR3 spans 12 residues. The CDR3 region is CATRLEGETQYF. For the CDR3, the DNA is TGTGCCACCAGGCTCGAGGGGGAGACCCAGTACTTC.

The rearrangement uses TRBV10-3 and TRBJ2-1; maybe TRBD2 (6 bases). There are 13 residues in the CDR3. Looked up from germline, CDR1 is ENHRY and CDR2 is SYGVKD. V was shortened by 0 bases and J by 8 bases, with 8 bases between the two germline ends. The CDR3 reads CAISESWGDEQFF. The CDR3, as DNA: TGTGCCATCAGTGAGTCATGGGGGGATGAGCAGTTCTTC.

The V call is TRBV7-2, the J call TRBJ2-7; TRBD2 is a possible D gene (6 bases). Between the trimmed V and J ends, which lost 4 bases and 2 bases, there was a span of 18 bases. This CDR3 spans 16 amino acids. The germline V gene has CDR1 SGHTA and CDR2 FQGNSA. The CDR3 DNA reads TGTGCCAGCAGCTCTCGGAAGGGACTCGACGCCTACGAGCAGTACTTC. It is translated as CASSSRKGLDAYEQYF.

This chain connects TRBV15 to TRBJ1-1; weak D call: TRBD1 (6 bases). The CDR3 sequence is 15 residues long. Germline lookup yields CDR1 LNHNV and CDR2 YYDKDF (reference sequence). Trimming stripped 0 bases from V and 3 bases from J, with 11 bases between. The CDR3 loop reads CATSRDAGVHTEAFF. As DNA, the CDR3 is TGTGCCACCAGCAGAGACGCAGGGGTCCACACTGAAGCTTTCTTT.

The V call is TRBV6-5, the J call TRBJ2-5; D possibly corresponds to TRBD1 (6 bases). Trimming cost V 5 bases and J 5 bases, with 12 bases left between them. CDR3 size: 13 residues. The germline gives CDR1 MNHEY, CDR2 SVGAGI. Here the CDR3 DNA reads TGTGCCAGCAGTCCCCCAGGGGACGAGACCCAGTACTTC. This translates into CASSPPGDETQYF.

J is TRBJ2-7 and V is TRBV10-1; tentatively, D is TRBD2 (5 bases). CDR1 WNHNN and CDR2 SYGVQD come from the germline V gene (reference sequence). This CDR3 is built from 15 residues. Trimming cost V 6 bases and J 2 bases, with 17 bases left between them. CDR3 in DNA: TGCGCCAGCAGCCAAGGGTCCGGAGGTCCCTACGAGCAGTACTTC. Residues: CASSQGSGGPYEQYF.

This clone has just one count. V is TRBV6-5 and J is TRBJ2-4; a weak D match, TRBD1 (5 bases). Trimming shortened V by 8 bases and J by 4 bases, and 12 bases separated the two germline ends. The CDR3 extends over 13 amino acids. Looked up from germline, CDR1 is MNHEY and CDR2 is SVGAGI. CDR3 region: CASLLTEKNIQYF. CDR3 DNA sequence: TGTGCCAGCCTACTGACAGAGAAAAACATTCAGTACTTC.

The rearrangement links TRBV29-1 to TRBJ1-5, with D unclear. This CDR3 contains 12 residues. Germline V CDR1 and CDR2: SQVTM, ANQGSEA. Trimming removed 0 bases from V and 8 bases from J, with 8 bases in between. Here the CDR3 reads CSVEDRAEPQHF. In DNA form, the CDR3 reads TGCAGCGTTGAAGATCGGGCGGAGCCCCAGCATTTT.

In this sample, this clone turned up a few times. This sequence joins TRBV7-9 and TRBJ2-7; the D is unclear. With 5 bases removed from V and 6 bases from J, the gap between germline ends came to 14 bases. Per the germline V gene, CDR1 is SEHNR and CDR2 is FQNEAQ (reference sequence). The CDR3 is 13 residues long. The CDR3 nucleotides are TGTGCCAGCAGCCCCGGGTTCGAGAGCGAGCAGTACTTC. It specifies CASSPGFESEQYF.

As DNA, the CDR3 is TGTGCCAGCAGCACCGGGACAGGGGGATCAGCGGGGGCCAACGTCCTGACTTTC. Translated, it gives CASSTGTGGSAGANVLTF. The chain combines TRBV5-4 with TRBJ2-6; 11 bases line up with TRBD1. CDR3 length equals 18 residues. CDR1 is SGHNT and CDR2 is YYREEE in the germline V gene (reference sequence). V dropped 4 bases and J dropped 4; count of bases not matched to a gene: 10.

This chain uses TRBV6-5 with TRBJ1-1; 7 bases map to TRBD1. The CDR3 spans 12 residues. Trimming removed 11 bases from V and 7 bases from J; junction bases left unmatched: 10. The germline V gene encodes CDR1 MNHEY and CDR2 SVGAGI. CDR3 loop: CASFRTGDEAFF. The CDR3 DNA is TGTGCCTCCTTTCGAACAGGGGATGAAGCTTTCTTT.

The rearrangement joins TRBV3-1 (or the pseudogene TRBV3-2) to TRBJ1-1; D is undetermined. This CDR3 region has 13 residues. V was pared by 0 bases and J by 8 bases, with 10 bases between. Per the germline V gene, CDR1 is LGHDT and CDR2 is YNNKEL (reference sequence). The CDR3: CASSQENLAEAFF. The CDR3 DNA is TGTGCCAGCAGCCAAGAAAACCTGGCGGAAGCTTTCTTT.

This clone was recorded a few times. V gene TRBV27 combines with J gene TRBJ2-5, with D uncertain. This CDR3 contains 15 residues. The germline gives CDR1 MNHEY, CDR2 SMNVEV (reference sequence). V lost 4 bases and J lost 1, with 13 bases in between. For the CDR3, the DNA is TGTGCCAGCAGTTGGGTGGTAGGCGGCCAAGAGACCCAGTACTTC. Protein sequence: CASSWVVGGQETQYF.

CDR3 in amino acids: CASSWQGQGNQPQHF. The CDR3 DNA follows: TGTGCCAGCAGTTGGCAGGGTCAAGGCAATCAGCCCCAGCATTTT. This rearrangement joins TRBV2 to TRBJ1-5; a possible D gene is TRBD1 (5 bases). The CDR3 runs to 15 residues. V was cut by 5 bases and J by 2 bases, with 13 bases left in between. The germline CDR1 and CDR2 sequences are SNHLY and FYNNEI.

The rearrangement links TRBV28 to TRBJ2-3; 12 nucleotides align to TRBD2. CDR1 and CDR2 from the germline V gene are MDHEN and SYDVKM. There are 16 residues in the CDR3. Unmatched junction bases numbered 7, after V lost 5 bases and J lost 4 bases. The CDR3 DNA reads as TGTGCCAGCAGTGCCCGACTAGCGGGAGTTTCAGATACGCAGTATTTT. Amino acid sequence: CASSARLAGVSDTQYF.

The CDR3 region has the DNA TGTGCCAGCAGCTTCCTAGGCCAGGGGTTCGATGGCTACACCTTC. It specifies CASSFLGQGFDGYTF. This rearrangement joins TRBV7-3 to TRBJ1-2, with D perhaps TRBD1 (6 bases). Trimming cost V 3 bases and J 6 bases, with 17 bases left between them. The CDR3 totals 15 residues. Germline V gene lookup returns CDR1 SGHTA and CDR2 FQGTGA.